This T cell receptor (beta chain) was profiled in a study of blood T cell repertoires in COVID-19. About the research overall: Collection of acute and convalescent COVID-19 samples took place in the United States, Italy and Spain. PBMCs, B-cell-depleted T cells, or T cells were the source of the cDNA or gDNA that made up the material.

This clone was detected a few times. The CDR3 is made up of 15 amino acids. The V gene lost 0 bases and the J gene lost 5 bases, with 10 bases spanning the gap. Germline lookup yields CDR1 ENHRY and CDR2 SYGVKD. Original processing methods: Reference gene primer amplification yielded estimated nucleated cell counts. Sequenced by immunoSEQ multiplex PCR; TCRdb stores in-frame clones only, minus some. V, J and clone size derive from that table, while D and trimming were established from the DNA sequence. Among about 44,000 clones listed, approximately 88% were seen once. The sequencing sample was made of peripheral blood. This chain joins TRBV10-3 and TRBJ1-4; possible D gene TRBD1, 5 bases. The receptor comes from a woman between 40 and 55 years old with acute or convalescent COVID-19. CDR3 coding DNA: TGTGCCATCAGTGAGTCGTCAGGGAAGAATGAAAAACTGTTTTTT. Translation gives CAISESSGKNEKLFF.